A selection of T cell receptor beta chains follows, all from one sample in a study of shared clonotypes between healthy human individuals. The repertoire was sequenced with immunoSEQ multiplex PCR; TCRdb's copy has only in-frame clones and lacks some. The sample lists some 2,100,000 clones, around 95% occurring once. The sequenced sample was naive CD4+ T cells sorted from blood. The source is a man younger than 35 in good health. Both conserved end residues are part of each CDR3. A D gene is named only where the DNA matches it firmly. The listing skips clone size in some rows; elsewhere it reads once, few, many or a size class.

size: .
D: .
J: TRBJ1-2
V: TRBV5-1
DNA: TGCGCCAGCAGCTTGATCGCAGCTAACTATGGCTACACCTTC
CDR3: CASSLIAANYGYTF

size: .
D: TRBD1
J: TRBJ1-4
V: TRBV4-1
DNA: TGCGCCAGCAGCCAGATGGGACAGGAAGCCTTAAAACTGTTTTTT
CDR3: CASSQMGQEALKLFF

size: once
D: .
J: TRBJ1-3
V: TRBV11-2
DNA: TGTGCCAGCAGCTTAGGGTTCCCAAGGACCATATATTTT
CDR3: CASSLGFPRTIYF

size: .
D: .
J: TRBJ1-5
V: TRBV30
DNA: TGTGCCTGGTCCACTGGCAGGGCCCTAGGGCCCCAGCATTTT
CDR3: CAWSTGRALGPQHF

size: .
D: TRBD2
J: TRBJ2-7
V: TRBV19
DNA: TGTGCCAGTAGTTTGACTAGCGGGGACTCCTACGAGCAGTACTTC
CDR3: CASSLTSGDSYEQYF

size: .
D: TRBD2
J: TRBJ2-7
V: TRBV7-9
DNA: TGTGCCAGCAGCCCACGGGGGGACCCTCTTCTTCGTGAGCAGTACTTC
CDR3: CASSPRGDPLLREQYF

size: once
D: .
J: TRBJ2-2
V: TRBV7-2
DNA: TGTGCCAGCAGTACATCGAACACCGGGGAGCTGTTTTTT
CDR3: CASSTSNTGELFF

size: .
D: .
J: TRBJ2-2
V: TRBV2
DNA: TGTGCCAGCAGTGTAAGGACCCCCACACCCGGGGAGCTGTTTTTT
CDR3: CASSVRTPTPGELFF

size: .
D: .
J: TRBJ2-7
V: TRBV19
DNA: TGTGCCAGTTCCGGTTTGAGCTCCTACGAGCAGTACTTC
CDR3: CASSGLSSYEQYF

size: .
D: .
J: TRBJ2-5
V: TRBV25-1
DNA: TGTGCCAGCAGTGAATCGGGGTGGTCGGCCCAGTACTTC
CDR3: CASSESGWSAQYF

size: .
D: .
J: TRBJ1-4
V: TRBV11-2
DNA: TGTGCCAGCAGCCGCAACAGGGCCAAAGGTGCTAATGAAAAACTGTTTTTT
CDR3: CASSRNRAKGANEKLFF

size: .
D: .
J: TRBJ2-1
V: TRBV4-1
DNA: TGCGCCAGCAGCCAAGTGTTTCTGACTAGTGGTGGGAATGAGCAGTTCTTC
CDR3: CASSQVFLTSGGNEQFF

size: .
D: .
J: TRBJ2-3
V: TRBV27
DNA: TGTGCCAGCAGTACACCACTAGGAGCAGTTTCAGATACGCAGTATTTT
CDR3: CASSTPLGAVSDTQYF

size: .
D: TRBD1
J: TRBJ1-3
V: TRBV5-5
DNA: TGTGCCAGCAGCTTTGGGACAGGGGTTCCTGGAAACACCATATATTTT
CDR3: CASSFGTGVPGNTIYF

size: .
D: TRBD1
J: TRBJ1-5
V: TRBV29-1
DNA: TGCAGCGTTCAGGGGGCGGATCAGCCCCAGCATTTT
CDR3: CSVQGADQPQHF

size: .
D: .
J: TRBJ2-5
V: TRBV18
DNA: TGTGCCAGCTCACGGTTCTCGGCGGACCAAGAGACCCAGTACTTC
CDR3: CASSRFSADQETQYF

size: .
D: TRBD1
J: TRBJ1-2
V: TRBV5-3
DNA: TGTGCCAGAAGCCTATTTCGGACAGGGCATGGCTACACCTTC
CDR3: CARSLFRTGHGYTF

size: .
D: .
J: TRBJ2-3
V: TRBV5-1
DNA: TGCGCCACCAGAAGGGACGGCACAGATACGCAGTATTTT
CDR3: CATRRDGTDTQYF

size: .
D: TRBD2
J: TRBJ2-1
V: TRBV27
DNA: TGTGCCAGCAGTCCTACTAGCGGGGGCTTCTACAATGAGCAGTTCTTC
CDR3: CASSPTSGGFYNEQFF

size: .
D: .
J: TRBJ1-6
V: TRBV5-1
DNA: TGCGCCAGCAGCTTGGTTGGACTCCTGAATTCACCCCTCCACTTT
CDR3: CASSLVGLLNSPLHF

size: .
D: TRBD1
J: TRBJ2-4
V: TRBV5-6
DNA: TGTGCCAGCAGCTCGAAAGACAGGGAACGACAGTACTTC
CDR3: CASSSKDRERQYF

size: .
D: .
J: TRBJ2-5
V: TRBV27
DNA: TGTGCCAGCAGTTTATCGCCCTGGGGGGAGACCCAGTACTTC
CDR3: CASSLSPWGETQYF

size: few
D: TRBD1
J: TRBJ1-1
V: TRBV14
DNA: TGTGCCAGCAGCCCTTGGGACAGCGACACTGAAGCTTTCTTT
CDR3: CASSPWDSDTEAFF

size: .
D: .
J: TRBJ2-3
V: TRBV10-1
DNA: TGCGCCAGCAGTGCGGTCACAGATACGCAGTATTTT
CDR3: CASSAVTDTQYF

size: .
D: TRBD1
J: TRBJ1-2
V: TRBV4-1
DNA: TGCGCCAGCAGTCGCGGGGGACAGGGGAGTAACTATGGCTACACCTTC
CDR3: CASSRGGQGSNYGYTF

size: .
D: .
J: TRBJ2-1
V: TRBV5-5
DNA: TGTGCCAGCAGACACAATCCAGGGAGCTCCTACAATGAGCAGTTCTTC
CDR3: CASRHNPGSSYNEQFF

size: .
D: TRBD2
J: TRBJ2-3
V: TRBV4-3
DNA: TGCGCCAGCAGCCAAGATCGAGCGGGAGGGCCGAAAAGAGGAGATACGCAGTATTTT
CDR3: CASSQDRAGGPKRGDTQYF

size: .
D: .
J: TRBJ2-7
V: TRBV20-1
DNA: TGCAGTGCGGGTAACTCCGAGCAGTACTTC
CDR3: CSAGNSEQYF

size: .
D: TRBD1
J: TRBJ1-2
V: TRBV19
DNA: TGTGCCAGTACCACTGACAGGGGTTATGGCTACACCTTC
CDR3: CASTTDRGYGYTF

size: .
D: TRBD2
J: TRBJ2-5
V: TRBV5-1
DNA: TGCGCCAGCAGCTTGGAAGGCGGGGGGCGCTACCAAGAGACCCAGTACTTC
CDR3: CASSLEGGGRYQETQYF

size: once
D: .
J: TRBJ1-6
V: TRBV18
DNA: TGTGCCAGCTCACCAGTAGGGGTAATCGATTCACCCCTCCACTTT
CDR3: CASSPVGVIDSPLHF

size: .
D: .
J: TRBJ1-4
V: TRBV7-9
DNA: TGTGCCAGCAGCCTACCCCGACAGAGCGGAAAACTGTTTTTT
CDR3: CASSLPRQSGKLFF

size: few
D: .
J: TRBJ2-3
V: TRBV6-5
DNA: TGTGCCAGCAGTAGCCCCGGCACAGATACGCAGTATTTT
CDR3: CASSSPGTDTQYF

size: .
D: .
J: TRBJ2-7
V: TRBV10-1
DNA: TGCGCCAGCAGTGAGTCTCGGGCGGGCGCCTACGAGCAGTACTTC
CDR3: CASSESRAGAYEQYF

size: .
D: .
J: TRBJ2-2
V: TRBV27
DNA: TGTGCCAGCAGTTTAACCTACCAGGGATTCGGGGAGCTGTTTTTT
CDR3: CASSLTYQGFGELFF

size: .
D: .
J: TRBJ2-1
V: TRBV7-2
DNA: TGTGCCAGCAGGAGTGGTTCCTACAATGAGCAGTTCTTC
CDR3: CASRSGSYNEQFF

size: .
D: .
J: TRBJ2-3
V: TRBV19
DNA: TGTGCCAGTAGTATAGGCCCCGTCGGTGCGGATACGCAGTATTTT
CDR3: CASSIGPVGADTQYF

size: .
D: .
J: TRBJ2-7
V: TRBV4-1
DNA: TGCGCCAGCAGCCAAGAGGGGACCCCTTCGATTACGTTGGAGCAGTACTTC
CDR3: CASSQEGTPSITLEQYF

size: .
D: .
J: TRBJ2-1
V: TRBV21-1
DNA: TGTGCCAGCAGCAATTCTGTCAACTACAATGAGCAGTTCTTC
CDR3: CASSNSVNYNEQFF

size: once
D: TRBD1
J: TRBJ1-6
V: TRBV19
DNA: TGTGCCAGTAGTACCTCCTCCGGGGACAGGGTTCCACCCCTCCACTTT
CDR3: CASSTSSGDRVPPLHF

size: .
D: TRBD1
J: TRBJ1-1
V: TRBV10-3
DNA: TGTGCCATCAGAAAAGACAGGGTGAACACTGAAGCTTTCTTT
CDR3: CAIRKDRVNTEAFF

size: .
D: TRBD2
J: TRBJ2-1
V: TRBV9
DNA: TGTGCCAGCAGCGTAGCTTTACTAGCGGGGGGCCTAGGGTACAATGAGCAGTTCTTC
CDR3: CASSVALLAGGLGYNEQFF